The T cell receptor (beta chain) described here comes from a study of OX40 agonist ivuxolimab in advanced cancers. The study in broad terms: Ivuxolimab was a fully human IgG2 agonistic monoclonal antibody targeting the costimulatory receptor OX40 (CD134). In the dose-escalation cohort, 82.7% of patients were male, and the mean age was approximately 60 years, with a range of about 23 to 85. The paper covers the monotherapy dose-escalation part of the phase I ivuxolimab trial, which included N of about 50 patients. Intravenous ivuxolimab was administered to patients every 2 weeks at six dose levels: 0.01, 0.1, 0.3, 1.5, 3 and 10 mg/kg. Partial responses were achieved by three dose-escalation patients, of whom one had hepatocellular carcinoma and two had cutaneous melanoma. Peripheral TCRbeta sequencing was intended to test whether TCR sequence diversity was altered and clonal T-cell expansion was caused by ivuxolimab. Of the roughly 51 patients in dose escalation, around 20 had hepatocellular carcinoma, some 15 had melanoma, 9 had renal cell carcinoma and 9 had head and neck cancer. Prior anti-PD-1, anti-PD-L1 or anti-CTLA-4 therapy was permitted, and checkpoint inhibitors had been received by less than 45% of dose-escalation patients. Study-level results and caveats: The antigen specificity of the peripheral T cells that underwent clonal expansion was not determined. On average, CD8+ T cells showed more expanded clones than CD4+ T cells after ivuxolimab. At doses of 0.1 to 3.0 mg/kg, clonal expansion of both CD4+ and CD8+ T cells in blood was seen between baseline and week 6. In partial responders in the 0.1-3.0 mg/kg groups, normalized peripheral clonal expansion was found to be among the lowest, especially among CD8+ T cells. Low levels of normalized T-cell clonal expansion were also shown by some nonresponding patients.

Patients with a history of autoimmune disease or receiving systemic immunosuppression were excluded from the trial. Peripheral blood for TCR sequencing was collected from all dose cohorts at baseline, on cycle 4 day 1, and on cycle 7 day 1. The samples were drawn from a first-in-human, open-label, multicenter phase I dose-escalation trial of ivuxolimab. The trial enrolled adults with locally advanced or metastatic head and neck squamous cell, hepatocellular, melanoma or renal cell carcinoma. CD4+ and CD8+ T cells were sorted separately from peripheral blood before TCR sequencing. The CDR3, from cysteine to phenylalanine, totals 14 residues. Just CDR3 DNA is preserved here, 42 bases in frame from base 1. After removal of 6 bases from V and 0 bases from J, the junction retains 5 bases not matched to a gene. From the germline V gene (reference sequence), CDR1 is PRHDT and CDR2 is FYEKMQ. Genomic DNA was extracted from sorted cells for sequencing of the TCRbeta CDR3 region. The immunoSEQ Assay was used for sequencing of TCRbeta CDR3 regions. This immuneACCESS table, as held by TCRdb, lists in-frame sequences with V and J called but not all clones. Of the missing ones, under half trace to an unresolved V gene in checked studies; the others have no known cause. For this sample the table gives 69,000 or so clones, of which around 89% were detected only once. The ten most abundant clones make up under 7.5% of the sample.

As for this clone: Its antigen target is currently unknown. Per-base quality was not reported, and no clone a single base away is much larger than it.

This chain joins TRBV13 to TRBJ2-7; 7 central bases correspond to TRBD1. This sample comprised CD4+ or CD8+ T cells sorted from blood, obtained in a trial of the OX40 agonist ivuxolimab. This sequence originates from an adult with an advanced solid tumor such as melanoma, head and neck, liver or kidney cancer. The CDR3 region: CASSPGDSSYEQYF. The nucleotide sequence is given as TGTGCCAGCAGTCCCGGGGACAGCTCCTACGAGCAGTACTTC.